The next 17 T cell receptor beta chains were all read from a single sample in a study of blood T cell repertoires in COVID-19. Data came from immunoSEQ multiplex PCR; TCRdb stores just in-frame clones and leaves some out. The sample holds about 310,000 clones, roughly 86% seen once. Source material: PBMCs or T cells enriched from blood (not recorded which). Receptors originate from a woman between 18 and 29 years old who had recovered from COVID-19.

Written as DNA, the CDR3 is TGTGCCAGCAGGCCTCCCGGAGCAGATACGCAGTATTTT. This translates into CASRPPGADTQYF. The chain joins TRBV28 to TRBJ2-3; unclear D gene. The V and J ends lost 6 bases and 4 bases respectively, with 11 bases between them. Germline values: CDR1 MDHEN, CDR2 SYDVKM. The CDR3 length is 13 residues.

Of note for this clone: This same CDR3 is encoded by further DNA sequences in the sample. The chain couples TRBV9 to TRBJ2-2, with no clear D. Trimming shortened V by 1 base and J by 3 bases, and 4 bases separated the two germline ends. From germline, CDR1 is SGDLS and CDR2 YYNGEE. This CDR3 region has 13 residues. CDR3 in amino acids: CASSVRDTGELFF. The CDR3 DNA sequence: TGTGCCAGCAGCGTACGCGACACCGGGGAGCTGTTTTTT.

The chain has TRBV7-9 and TRBJ1-6; D ambiguous. V was pared by 4 bases and J by 7 bases, with 5 bases between. The germline V gene has CDR1 SEHNR and CDR2 FQNEAQ (reference sequence). The CDR3 spans 12 residues. The CDR3 protein is CASSSENSPLHF. The CDR3 DNA is TGTGCCAGCAGCTCCGAGAATTCACCCCTCCACTTT. Full variable domain (outside the CDR3, taken from reference TRBV7-9 and TRBJ1-6): DTGVSQNPRHKITKRGQNVTFRCDPISEHNRLYWYRQTLGQGPEFLTYFQNEAQLEKSRLLSDRFSAERPKGSFSTLEIQRTEQGDSAMYLCASSSENSPLHFGNGTRLTVT.

The V call is TRBV27, the J call TRBJ1-2; 10 nucleotides align to TRBD1. The V and J ends lost 5 bases and 8 bases, in that order; junction bases with no gene match: 11. The CDR3 has 15 residues. Germline CDR1 and CDR2: MNHEY and SMNVEV (reference sequence). DNA of the CDR3: TGTGCCAGCAGTCCCCGACCGGGACAGGGGAACGGCTACACCTTC. Translated, it gives CASSPRPGQGNGYTF.

In this sample, this clone turned up a few times. J is TRBJ2-5 and V is TRBV5-1; D is perhaps TRBD2 (5 bases). Germline V CDR1 and CDR2: SGHRS, YFSETQ. The ends were cut back, 6 bases at V and 1 base at J, with 13 bases in the middle. The CDR3 consists of 14 residues. The CDR3 loop is CASTPGSTQETQYF. The CDR3 DNA reads TGCGCCAGCACTCCGGGGAGTACCCAAGAGACCCAGTACTTC.

V and J are TRBV5-5 and TRBJ2-3; 8 bases align to TRBD2. J was trimmed by 4 bases and V by 0 bases; bases with no gene match: 4. Germline CDR1 is SGHKS and CDR2 is YYEKEE (reference sequence). The CDR3 sequence is 15 residues long. CDR3 sequence reads: CASSLVGRGADTQYF. The CDR3 DNA follows: TGTGCCAGCAGCTTGGTAGGGCGGGGGGCAGATACGCAGTATTTT.

The chain has TRBV15 and TRBJ1-5; D gene ambiguous. The V and J ends lost 1 base and 3 bases respectively, with 7 bases between them. CDR1 and CDR2 (germline): LNHNV, YYDKDF (reference sequence). The CDR3 extends over 14 amino acids. CDR3 residues: CATSRGQINQPQHF. The DNA for the CDR3 is TGTGCCACCAGCAGAGGACAAATCAATCAGCCCCAGCATTTT. The whole variable domain, remainder taken from reference TRBV15 and TRBJ1-5, is DAMVIQNPRYQVTQFGKPVTLSCSQTLNHNVMYWYQQKSSQAPKLLFHYYDKDFNNEADTPDNFQSRRPNTSFCFLDIRSPGLGDTAMYLCATSRGQINQPQHFGDGTRLSIL.

The chain combines TRBV29-1 with TRBJ2-1; 9 bases agree with TRBD1. J was trimmed by 7 bases and V by 7 bases; bases with no gene match: 11. From germline, CDR1 is SQVTM and CDR2 ANQGSEA. CDR3 length equals 14 residues. Here the CDR3 DNA reads TGCAGCGCCCTCTGGGGGACAGGGTGGAATGAGCAGTTCTTC. Protein: CSALWGTGWNEQFF.

This rearrangement joins TRBV5-1 to TRBJ1-4; 7 positions match TRBD1. The germline gives CDR1 SGHRS, CDR2 YFSETQ. CDR3 length: 14 residues. V dropped 4 bases and J dropped 8; count of bases not matched to a gene: 8. CDR3 DNA sequence: TGCGCCAGCAGCACTACAGGGGTCGGGGAAAAACTGTTTTTT. Translating gives CASSTTGVGEKLFF.

The J gene is TRBJ2-2, the V gene TRBV29-1, with D perhaps TRBD2 (5 bases). This CDR3 is built from 12 residues. Trimming took 2 bases from V and 5 from J, leaving 6 bases between them. Germline V gives CDR1 SQVTM, CDR2 ANQGSEA. In DNA, the CDR3 is TGCAGCGTTGAATCGGGGACCGGGGAGCTGTTTTTT. Its protein product is CSVESGTGELFF.

The V gene is TRBV2, the J gene TRBJ2-2, with 8 positions matching TRBD1. Germline V gene data show CDR1 as SNHLY and CDR2 as FYNNEI. V was clipped by 4 bases and J by 3 bases; unmatched bases: 7. This CDR3 spans 16 amino acids. The CDR3 loop reads CASSGGQEVDTGELFF. DNA for the CDR3: TGTGCCAGCAGTGGGGGACAGGAGGTCGACACCGGGGAGCTGTTTTTT.

The V call is TRBV20-1, the J call TRBJ2-1; D possibly corresponds to TRBD2 (5 bases). The CDR3 loop spans 11 amino acids. Germline V lookup: CDR1 DFQATT, CDR2 SNEGSKA (reference sequence). The ends were cut back, 3 bases at V and 8 bases at J, with 8 bases in the middle. The chain's CDR3 is CSASVRDEQFF. CDR3 bases: TGCAGTGCTAGCGTGAGGGATGAGCAGTTCTTC.

This sequence joins TRBV6-2 or TRBV6-3 and TRBJ1-1, with D uncertain. This CDR3 has 12 residues. V lost 5 bases and J 7 bases, leaving 11 bases between the germline ends. Germline CDR1 and CDR2: MNHEY and SVGEGT. The chain's CDR3 is CASSKLASEAFF. Written as DNA, the CDR3 is TGTGCCAGCAGTAAACTCGCGAGTGAAGCTTTCTTT.

The genes are TRBV9 and TRBJ1-3, with D hard to call. CDR1 SGDLS and CDR2 YYNGEE come from the germline V gene. Trimming cost V 3 bases and J 7 bases, with 17 bases left between them. The CDR3 runs to 15 residues. The chain's CDR3 is CASSARMGRGNTIYF. As DNA, the CDR3 is TGTGCCAGCAGCGCTAGAATGGGGAGAGGGAACACCATATATTTT.

This sequence joins TRBV4-2 and TRBJ1-1, with unresolved D. The CDR3 runs to 13 residues. Germline CDR1 and CDR2: LGHNA and YNFKEQ. With 6 bases removed from V and 1 base from J, the gap between germline ends came to 9 bases. The CDR3 DNA is TGTGCCAGCAGGGAGGATGGGAACACTGAAGCTTTCTTT. It is translated as CASREDGNTEAFF.

The rearrangement uses TRBV5-5 and TRBJ2-3, with TRBD1 identical over 10 bases. The CDR3 loop spans 17 amino acids. V gave up 4 bases and J gave up 3 bases; unmatched junction bases: 11. Looked up from germline, CDR1 is SGHKS and CDR2 is YYEKEE (reference sequence). The CDR3 loop reads CASSGDRGFEVTDTQYF. The CDR3 DNA reads as TGTGCCAGCAGCGGGGACAGGGGATTCGAAGTGACAGATACGCAGTATTTT.

The CDR3 DNA sequence: TGTGCCAGCTCACCAACTACAGGGGTAGAGACCCAGTACTTC. Encoded protein: CASSPTTGVETQYF. The chain joins TRBV18 to TRBJ2-5; 7 bases align to TRBD1. The junction had 4 bases not matched to a gene; V was cut back by 2 bases and J by 4 bases. The CDR3 runs to 14 residues. The germline V gene has CDR1 KGHSH and CDR2 LQKENI.